This T cell receptor (beta chain) was sequenced during a study of T cell responses to AZD1222 COVID-19 vaccine. The assay was immunoSEQ multiplex PCR, and TCRdb's table has in-frame clones only and misses some. The table lists 100,000 to 150,000 clones, over 75% of them singletons. Concerning this clone itself: The antigen remains undetermined.

Overall study findings and caveats: Nearly half of spike-specific TCRs reportedly target unmutated variant regions. Sampling that yielded the repertoires occurred only after the peak T cell response. Donors were mostly white British, more females; clonal diversity possibly underestimated.

V was pared by 4 bases and J by 5 bases, with 5 bases between. The germline V gene has CDR1 SGHDN and CDR2 FVKESK. CDR3 length: 12 amino acids. The sequencing here drew on peripheral blood, taken on day 0 of AZD1222 vaccination. This chain connects TRBV14 to TRBJ2-2, with D unresolved. The receptor was isolated from an adult in good health. CDR3 protein: CASSPVTGELFF. For the CDR3, the DNA is TGTGCCAGCAGCCCGGTTACCGGGGAGCTGTTTTTT.